This record covers a single T cell receptor (beta chain). An input of roughly 0.5 to 1 ug of RNA was subjected to reverse transcription using random hexamers. One entry per CDR3 protein results from TCRdb running MiXCR on the immunoSEQ multiplex PCR reads. The table lists under 200,000 distinct CDR3 sequences, under 95% of them singletons. The junction had 6 bases not matched to a gene; V was cut back by 1 base and J by 8 bases. Germline-derived CDR1 and CDR2 are LGHNA and YNFKEQ. The CDR3 has 15 residues. These data belong to a study of CD8 T cells in Susac syndrome. The source material was CD4+ T cells from PBMCs. The receptor comes from a human donor in good health. The chain has TRBV4-2 and TRBJ2-1, with 9 bases that match TRBD2. The CDR3, as DNA: TGTGCCAGCAGCCAAGTCGGCGGGGGGGCCTATGAGCAGTTCTTC. Translation gives CASSQVGGGAYEQFF.